The T cell receptor beta chain described here comes from a study of human T cells and chemical hapten exposure. Whole-study context: Slight volume differences across pooled libraries mainly accounted for varying per-sample TCR yields.

The CDR3 is made up of 14 amino acids. Described time point: patch test 3, about 24 weeks after DPC sensitization. This sample's treatment: therapeutic diphenylcyclopropenone sensitization with weekly scalp DPC. TCRdb itself ran the RACE reads through MiXCR, one entry per CDR3 protein. The sample lists more than 80,000 distinct CDR3 sequences; 10% to 12% were seen once. About this clonotype: One base away lies a much larger clone, so this may be a sequencing read error.

The origin of this receptor is a woman in her 50s with alopecia areata. Some clones in this sample may be carry-over from other donors' samples. The rearrangement links TRBV12-3 or TRBV12-4 to TRBJ1-5, with 9 positions matching TRBD1. The J call may not be correct, given that the DNA end is closer to TRBJ2-3. The source was whole blood, collected in connection with sensitization to the hapten diphenylcyclopropenone (DPC). The CDR3 spells CASRSGTGHQPQYF. The CDR3, as DNA: TGTGCCAGCAGGTCCGGGACAGGGCATCAGCCCCAGTATTTT.